What follows describes a single T cell receptor beta chain. CDR1 and CDR2 (germline): KGHDR, SFDVKD. J was trimmed by 1 base and V by 0 bases; bases with no gene match: 5. This CDR3 has 18 residues. This record belongs to a study of blood T cell repertoires in COVID-19. Study-level background: Collection of acute and convalescent COVID-19 samples took place in the United States, Italy and Spain. PBMCs, B-cell-depleted T cells, or T cells were the source of the cDNA or gDNA that made up the material.

Per the original methods: Amplification from reference gene primers served as the basis for estimated nucleated cell counts. TCRdb keeps only in-frame clones here, not all; method: immunoSEQ multiplex PCR. V and J calls and clone size are copied from that table; D and trimming were computed from the DNA. This table has around 26,000 clones, about 83% appearing once. The receptor was derived from a human donor in a cohort sampled during active COVID-19. Sequences were obtained from peripheral blood. The genes are TRBV24-1 and TRBJ2-1; 10 bases are shared with TRBD2. The CDR3 DNA reads TGTGCCACCAGTGATTTGCCAGCGGGAGGGGTTTCCTACAATGAGCAGTTCTTC. It codes for CATSDLPAGGVSYNEQFF.